This T cell receptor (beta chain) derives from a study of CD8+ T cells in alopecia areata. Study-level information: Patients in the treated group were given tofacitinib by mouth, 5 to 10 mg twice a day. Findings of the study overall: Lesional scalp, especially alopecia totalis/universalis, showed higher clonality than normal scalp.

Collected material from alopecia areata patients comprised lesional scalp punch biopsies and peripheral blood. Cell sorting on a FACSAria was used to separate CD4+ and CD8+ T cells from the PBMCs. Following extraction, RNA underwent reverse transcription to cDNA, which served as the sequencing template. Some clones are missing from TCRdb's copy, which holds only in-frame ones; the method was immunoSEQ multiplex PCR. The data contain about 150,000 clones, around 47% of them singletons. The CDR3 covers 13 residues. Per the germline V gene, CDR1 is SGDLS and CDR2 is YYNGEE. Trimming pared 0 bases from V and 9 bases from J, leaving 10 bases between. Comment on this clone: No antigen is known for it.

Input material: CD4+ T cells sorted from blood. The clonotype was recovered from a human donor with alopecia areata. The chain recombines TRBV9 with TRBJ2-1; D is uncertain. CDR3: CASSVVQVGEQFF. The CDR3, as DNA: TGTGCCAGCAGCGTAGTTCAGGTGGGTGAGCAGTTCTTC.